The 30 T cell receptor beta chains in this list originate from one sample, sequenced in a study of cytotoxic CD8 clonotypes in ibrutinib-treated CLL. This table comes from immunoSEQ multiplex PCR, and its TCRdb copy is limited to in-frame clones, with some not included. Of around 140,000 clones detected, 65% to 85% appear once; the ten largest clones hold approximately 7.6%. The starting material was PBMCs, obtained after 36 months of ibrutinib treatment. These receptors were collected from a human donor with chronic lymphocytic leukemia.

CDR3 bases: TGCAGCGCCCTACTAATTTTTTCTGGGGCCAACGTCCTGACTTTC. It translates to CSALLIFSGANVLTF. The chain joins TRBV29-1 to TRBJ2-6; no definite D call. Trimming cost V 7 bases and J 1 base, with 14 bases left between them. The CDR3 is 15 amino acids. The germline gives CDR1 SQVTM, CDR2 ANQGSEA.

This chain links TRBV4-2 with TRBJ2-1; D might be TRBD1 (5 bases). The CDR3 is 16 amino acids. The germline gives CDR1 LGHNA, CDR2 YNFKEQ. The V end was cut by 0 bases, the J end by 0 bases, with 9 bases between. The CDR3 DNA sequence: TGTGCCAGCAGCCAAGATTGGACAAACTCCTACAATGAGCAGTTCTTC. Translation: CASSQDWTNSYNEQFF.

The chain links TRBV10-2 to TRBJ1-2; weak D call: TRBD1 (5 bases). V was trimmed by 1 base and J by 4 bases, leaving 16 bases between them. The CDR3 runs 16 residues. Germline V CDR1 and CDR2: WSHSY, SAAADI. The CDR3 nucleotides read TGCGCCAGCAGTGAGTGGGTTGGGGCAGGGACCTATGGCTACACCTTC. Translated: CASSEWVGAGTYGYTF.

The rearrangement joins TRBV9 to TRBJ2-1; weak D call: TRBD2 (5 bases). Germline lookup yields CDR1 SGDLS and CDR2 YYNGEE. V was pared by 3 bases and J by 1 base, with 14 bases between. This CDR3 is 16 amino acids long. CDR3 amino acids: CASSAPGTQSYNEQFF. The DNA of the CDR3 is TGTGCCAGCAGCGCGCCGGGAACCCAATCCTACAATGAGCAGTTCTTC.

This chain joins TRBV2 and TRBJ2-3, with a possible D match to TRBD2 (5 bases). Germline CDR1 is SNHLY and CDR2 is FYNNEI. The ends were cut back, 5 bases at V and 0 bases at J, with 9 bases in the middle. The CDR3 is 14 residues long. Here the CDR3 DNA reads TGTGCCAGCAGTCTGACTATTAGCACAGATACGCAGTATTTT. Translating it yields CASSLTISTDTQYF. The full variable domain, with the rest looked up from reference TRBV2 and TRBJ2-3, is EPEVTQTPSHQVTQMGQEVILRCVPISNHLYFYWYRQILGQKVEFLVSFYNNEISEKSEIFDDQFSVERPDGSNFTLKIRSTKLEDSAMYFCASSLTISTDTQYFGPGTRLTVL.

The CDR3 spells CASRTGQGWDYGYTF. Written as DNA, the CDR3 is TGCGCCAGCAGAACGGGACAGGGATGGGACTATGGCTACACCTTC. This rearrangement joins TRBV5-1 to TRBJ1-2; TRBD1 aligns across 9 bases. Germline loops: CDR1 SGHRS, CDR2 YFSETQ. V dropped 5 bases and J dropped 3; count of bases not matched to a gene: 8. The CDR3 runs to 15 residues.

The V and J genes are TRBV10-1 and TRBJ1-1; 7 nucleotides line up with TRBD1. This CDR3 comprises 15 residues. Germline lookup yields CDR1 WNHNN and CDR2 SYGVQD (reference sequence). V gave up 0 bases and J gave up 1 base; unmatched junction bases: 2. CDR3 region: CASSESGQRNTEAFF. DNA for the CDR3: TGCGCCAGCAGTGAGTCGGGACAGAGGAACACTGAAGCTTTCTTT.

The V and J genes are TRBV5-1 and TRBJ2-1, with 11 bases fitting TRBD2. V gave up 4 bases and J gave up 5 bases; unmatched junction bases: 8. Germline lookup yields CDR1 SGHRS and CDR2 YFSETQ. This CDR3 is built from 16 residues. The CDR3 DNA follows: TGCGCCAGCAGCCCCCCACTAGCGGGAGTTAACAATGAGCAGTTCTTC. Protein sequence: CASSPPLAGVNNEQFF.

The chain joins TRBV18 to TRBJ2-7; 10 nucleotides agree with TRBD1. V shed 4 bases and J 7 bases; nucleotides not matched to a gene: 13. The V gene's germline CDR1 is KGHSH and CDR2 LQKENI. This CDR3 contains 16 residues. CDR3: CASSLGQGFSYLEQYF. DNA of the CDR3: TGTGCCAGCTCACTGGGACAGGGGTTTTCGTATTTGGAGCAGTACTTC.

The chain is built from TRBV19 and TRBJ2-5; D ambiguous. Germline assignment: CDR1 LNHDA and CDR2 SQIVND (reference sequence). The CDR3 extends over 12 amino acids. V was pared by 1 base and J by 1 base, with 1 base between. DNA for the CDR3: TGTGCCAGTAGTATAGCCCAAGAGACCCAGTACTTC. Translation: CASSIAQETQYF.

A few counts support this clone. J is TRBJ1-1 and V is TRBV30; D gene unclear. V gave up 3 bases and J gave up 0 bases, with 8 bases separating them. From germline, CDR1 is GTSNPN and CDR2 SVGIG (reference sequence). The CDR3 contains 13 residues. In DNA, the CDR3 is TGTGCCTGGAGGGCAACCATGAACACTGAAGCTTTCTTT. It encodes CAWRATMNTEAFF.

This clone came up once. The chain carries TRBV2 and TRBJ2-7; D might be TRBD1 (6 bases). Germline V gives CDR1 SNHLY, CDR2 FYNNEI. Trimming shortened V by 6 bases and J by 7 bases, and 13 bases separated the two germline ends. The CDR3 sequence is 12 residues long. The CDR3 is CASSLQGFEQYF. The CDR3 bases are TGTGCCAGCAGCCTACAGGGTTTTGAGCAGTACTTC.

The chain has TRBV2 and TRBJ2-7; TRBD2 agrees at 8 bases. V was pared by 5 bases and J by 4 bases, with 1 base of the junction left unmatched. The CDR3 length is 12 residues. Germline CDR1 reads SNHLY; CDR2 reads FYNNEI. The CDR3 nucleotides are TGTGCCAGCAGTAGACTAGCGTACGAGCAGTACTTC. This translates into CASSRLAYEQYF.

This clone came up many times. The rearrangement links TRBV15 to TRBJ1-2; TRBD1 might be the D (5 bases). V was pared by 4 bases and J by 8 bases, with 8 bases between. This CDR3 has 11 residues. The germline V gene encodes CDR1 LNHNV and CDR2 YYDKDF (reference sequence). The chain's CDR3 is CATSNGGGYTF. CDR3 nucleotide sequence: TGTGCCACCAGCAACGGGGGAGGCTACACCTTC.

V gene TRBV15 combines with J gene TRBJ1-2; 7 bases line up with TRBD1. With 0 bases clipped from V and 5 bases from J, the junction kept 9 bases outside the gene matches. CDR1 is LNHNV, CDR2 YYDKDF, per germline (reference sequence). CDR3 length: 16 residues. The CDR3 DNA reads as TGTGCCACCAGCAGAGATTTCCTACCAGGGGGGTATGGCTACACCTTC. Amino acid sequence: CATSRDFLPGGYGYTF.

The chain recombines TRBV14 with TRBJ2-3; maybe TRBD2 (5 bases). Germline V gives CDR1 SGHDN, CDR2 FVKESK. CDR3 length equals 17 residues. V lost 4 bases and J lost 2, with 19 bases in between. DNA for the CDR3: TGTGCCAGCAGCCCTGGACTCGTACCTCGCCCCACAGATACGCAGTATTTT. This gives the protein CASSPGLVPRPTDTQYF.

The chain links TRBV5-1 to TRBJ2-3; 13 nucleotides agree with TRBD2. CDR1 SGHRS and CDR2 YFSETQ come from the germline V gene. The V gene end was trimmed by 6 bases and the J gene end by 2 bases; junction bases not matched to a gene: 3. The CDR3 is 15 amino acids. CDR3 protein: CASTGTSGVTDTQYF. CDR3 in DNA: TGCGCCAGCACCGGGACTAGCGGGGTCACAGATACGCAGTATTTT.

The chain links TRBV7-3 to TRBJ2-7; tentatively, D is TRBD2 (5 bases). Trimming shortened V by 5 bases and J by 1 base, and 15 bases separated the two germline ends. CDR1 and CDR2 (germline): SGHTA, FQGTGA. The CDR3 is 15 residues long. The CDR3, as DNA: TGTGCCAGCAGCCAACACCCCGGACTGTCCTACGAGCAGTACTTC. Translating it yields CASSQHPGLSYEQYF.

J is TRBJ2-7 and V is TRBV14; 9 bases match TRBD2. The J segment lost 3 bases and the V segment lost 4 bases, leaving 1 base of the junction unmatched. In germline, CDR1 is SGHDN, CDR2 FVKESK. The CDR3 spans 13 residues. CDR3 loop: CASSRLAVYEQYF. The CDR3 nucleotides read TGTGCCAGCAGCCGACTAGCGGTCTACGAGCAGTACTTC.

V gene TRBV4-2 combines with J gene TRBJ2-1; 7 bases are shared with TRBD2. Germline V CDR1 and CDR2: LGHNA, YNFKEQ. Trimming at V came to 5 bases and at J to 4 bases, leaving 14 bases not matched to a gene. The CDR3 consists of 17 residues. The CDR3 here is CASSSVPGGSLYNEQFF. The CDR3 DNA reads TGTGCCAGCAGCTCAGTCCCTGGCGGGAGTTTGTACAATGAGCAGTTCTTC.

Turning to this clone: Other nucleotide sequences in the sample specify the same CDR3. This chain uses TRBV27 with TRBJ2-1, with 11 positions matching TRBD2. The CDR3 contains 15 residues. Per the germline V gene, CDR1 is MNHEY and CDR2 is SMNVEV (reference sequence). Losses at the gene ends were 5 bases for V and 6 bases for J; bases not matched to a gene: 6. CDR3: CASSHGTSGSNEQFF. The CDR3 DNA reads as TGTGCCAGCAGTCACGGGACTAGCGGTTCCAATGAGCAGTTCTTC.

The chain employs TRBV4-1 and TRBJ1-1; D is ambiguous. The length of the CDR3 is 12 residues. CDR1 MGHRA and CDR2 YSYEKL come from the germline V gene. V lost 1 base and J lost 10, with 10 bases in between. The CDR3 region has the DNA TGCGCCAGCAGCCAAGTTCCGGGAGCAGCTTTCTTT. It encodes CASSQVPGAAFF.

The chain uses TRBV9 and TRBJ2-7; D remains ambiguous. V lost 0 bases, J lost 2 bases, and 12 bases lay in between. The CDR3 runs 15 residues. From germline, CDR1 is SGDLS and CDR2 YYNGEE. The CDR3: CASSVESGGTYEQYF. CDR3 coding DNA: TGTGCCAGCAGCGTAGAAAGTGGCGGCACCTACGAGCAGTACTTC.

The V gene is TRBV5-1, the J gene TRBJ2-7; 8 nucleotides line up with TRBD1. There are 14 residues in the CDR3. The junction had 10 bases not matched to a gene; V was cut back by 7 bases and J by 4 bases. Germline V gene sequence: CDR1 SGHRS, CDR2 YFSETQ. The CDR3 protein is CASARWTGLYEQYF. The CDR3 nucleotides are TGCGCCAGCGCGAGGTGGACAGGGCTATACGAGCAGTACTTC.

This clone was observed a handful of times. The genes are TRBV15 and TRBJ2-1, with unresolved D. This CDR3 is built from 15 residues. V was pared by 0 bases and J by 4 bases, with 10 bases between. The germline CDR1 and CDR2 sequences are LNHNV and YYDKDF (reference sequence). DNA for the CDR3: TGTGCCACCAGCAGAGACCCTAGGTCTTACAATGAGCAGTTCTTC. Residues: CATSRDPRSYNEQFF.

V and J are TRBV11-1 and TRBJ2-2, with D perhaps matching TRBD2 (5 bases). With 2 bases removed from V and 0 bases from J, the gap between germline ends came to 13 bases. Germline V gives CDR1 SGHAT, CDR2 FQDESV (reference sequence). The CDR3 runs 17 residues. The chain's CDR3 is CASSLRRGRANTGELFF. Written as DNA, the CDR3 is TGTGCCAGCAGCTTAAGGCGTGGGCGGGCGAACACCGGGGAGCTGTTTTTT.

The chain uses TRBV14 and TRBJ1-2; no clear D gene. CDR1 and CDR2 from the germline V gene are SGHDN and FVKESK. This CDR3 spans 13 amino acids. V was clipped by 1 base and J by 4 bases, with 7 bases between them. This chain's CDR3 is CASSQGRSYGYTF. CDR3 nucleotides: TGTGCCAGCAGCCAAGGCAGGAGCTATGGCTACACCTTC.

The V gene is TRBV30, the J gene TRBJ2-1; tentative D call: TRBD2 (5 bases). Germline V gene lookup returns CDR1 GTSNPN and CDR2 SVGIG (reference sequence). The CDR3 totals 18 residues. Trimming took 0 bases from V and 2 from J, leaving 20 bases between them. The CDR3 DNA is TGTGCCTGGAGTGTCTCCCTTCAGCGGAAACTACCCTACAATGAGCAGTTCTTC. This translates into CAWSVSLQRKLPYNEQFF.

The J gene is TRBJ2-7, the V gene TRBV5-1; the match to TRBD1 covers 12 bases. This CDR3 contains 16 residues. J lost 5 bases, V lost 6 bases, and 12 bases had no gene match. The germline V gene encodes CDR1 SGHRS and CDR2 YFSETQ. Here the CDR3 DNA reads TGCGCCAGCACCCAGGGAGGGACAGGGGGCTTCAACGAGCAGTACTTC. It specifies CASTQGGTGGFNEQYF.

The sample holds one count of this clone. This sequence joins TRBV29-1 and TRBJ1-2; TRBD1 matches at 7 bases. Germline CDR1 reads SQVTM; CDR2 reads ANQGSEA. The V segment lost 1 base and the J segment 6 bases; nucleotides outside the gene matches: 8. The CDR3 is 14 residues long. CDR3 DNA: TGCAGCGTTGAAGCGAGGGGGCAGGGCGATGGCTACACCTTC. Residues: CSVEARGQGDGYTF.